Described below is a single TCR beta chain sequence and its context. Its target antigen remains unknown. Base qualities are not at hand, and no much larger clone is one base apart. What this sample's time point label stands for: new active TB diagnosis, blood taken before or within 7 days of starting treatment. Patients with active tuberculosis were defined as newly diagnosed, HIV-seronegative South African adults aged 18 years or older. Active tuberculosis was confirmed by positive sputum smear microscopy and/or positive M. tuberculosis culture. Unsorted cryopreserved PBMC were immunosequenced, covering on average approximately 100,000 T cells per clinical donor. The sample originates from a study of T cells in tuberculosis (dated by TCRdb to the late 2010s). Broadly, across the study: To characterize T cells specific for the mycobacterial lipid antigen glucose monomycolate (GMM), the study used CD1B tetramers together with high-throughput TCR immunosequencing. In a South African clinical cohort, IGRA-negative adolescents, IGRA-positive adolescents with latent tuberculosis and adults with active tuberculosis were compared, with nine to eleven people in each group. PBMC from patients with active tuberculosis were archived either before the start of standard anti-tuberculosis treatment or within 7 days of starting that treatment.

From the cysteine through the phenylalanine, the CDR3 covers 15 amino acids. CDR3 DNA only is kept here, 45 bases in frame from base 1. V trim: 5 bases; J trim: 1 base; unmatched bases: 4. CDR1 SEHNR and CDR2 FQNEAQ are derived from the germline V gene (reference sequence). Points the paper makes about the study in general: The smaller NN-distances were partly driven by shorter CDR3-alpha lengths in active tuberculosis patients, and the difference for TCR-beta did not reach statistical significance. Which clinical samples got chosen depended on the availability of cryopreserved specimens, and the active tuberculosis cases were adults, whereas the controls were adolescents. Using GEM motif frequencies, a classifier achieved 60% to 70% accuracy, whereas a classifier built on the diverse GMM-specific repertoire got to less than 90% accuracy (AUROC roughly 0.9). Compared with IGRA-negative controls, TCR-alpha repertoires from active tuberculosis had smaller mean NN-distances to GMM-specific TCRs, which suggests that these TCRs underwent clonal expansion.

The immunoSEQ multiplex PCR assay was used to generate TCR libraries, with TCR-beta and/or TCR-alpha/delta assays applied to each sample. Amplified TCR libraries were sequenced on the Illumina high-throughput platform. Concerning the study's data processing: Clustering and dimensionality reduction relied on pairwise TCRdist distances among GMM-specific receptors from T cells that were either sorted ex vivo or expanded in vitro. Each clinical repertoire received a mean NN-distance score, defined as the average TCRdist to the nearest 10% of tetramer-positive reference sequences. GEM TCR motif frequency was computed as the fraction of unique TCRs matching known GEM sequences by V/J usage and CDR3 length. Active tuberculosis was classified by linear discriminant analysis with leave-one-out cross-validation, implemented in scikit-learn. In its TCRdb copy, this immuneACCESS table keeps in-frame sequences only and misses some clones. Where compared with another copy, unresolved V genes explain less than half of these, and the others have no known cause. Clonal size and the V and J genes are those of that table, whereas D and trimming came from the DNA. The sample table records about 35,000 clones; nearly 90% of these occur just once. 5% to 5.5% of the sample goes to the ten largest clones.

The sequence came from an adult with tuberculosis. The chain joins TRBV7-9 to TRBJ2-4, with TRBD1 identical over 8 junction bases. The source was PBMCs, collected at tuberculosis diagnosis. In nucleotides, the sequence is TGTGCCAGCAGCGTGGACAGGGCGGCCAAAAACATTCAGTACTTC. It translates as CASSVDRAAKNIQYF.